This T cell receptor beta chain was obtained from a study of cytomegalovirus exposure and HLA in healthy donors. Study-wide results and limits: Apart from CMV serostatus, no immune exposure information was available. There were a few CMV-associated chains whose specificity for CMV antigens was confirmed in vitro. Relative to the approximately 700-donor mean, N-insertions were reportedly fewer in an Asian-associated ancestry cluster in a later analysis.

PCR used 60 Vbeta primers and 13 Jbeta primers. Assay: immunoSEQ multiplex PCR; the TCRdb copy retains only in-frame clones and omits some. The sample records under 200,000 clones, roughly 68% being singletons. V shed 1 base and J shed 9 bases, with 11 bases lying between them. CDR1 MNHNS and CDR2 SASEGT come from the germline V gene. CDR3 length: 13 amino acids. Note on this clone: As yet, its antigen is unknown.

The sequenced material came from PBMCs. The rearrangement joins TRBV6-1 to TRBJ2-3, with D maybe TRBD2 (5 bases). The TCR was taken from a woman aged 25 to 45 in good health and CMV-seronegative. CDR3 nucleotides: TGTGCCAGCAGTGAAGAAAAAGGGAGCACGCAGTATTTT. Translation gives CASSEEKGSTQYF.